This T cell receptor (beta chain) was sequenced in a study of neoadjuvant anti-PD-1 for oral cavity cancer. Overall study context: Nivolumab at 3 mg/kg was mostly given biweekly, three to four doses, pre-surgery.

Clones were sequenced by immunoSEQ multiplex PCR, and TCRdb holds only the in-frame ones, with some missing. The profile shows about 32,000 clones, roughly 80% of them singletons. The time point is: after neoadjuvant nivolumab, at surgical resection. The patients had HPV-negative, locally advanced oral cavity squamous cell carcinoma. CDR3 length: 13 residues. Germline-derived CDR1 and CDR2 are SEHNR and FQNEAQ (reference sequence). The J segment lost 16 bases and the V segment lost 5 bases, leaving 12 bases of the junction unmatched. This chain joins TRBV7-9 and TRBJ1-4, with 8 positions matching TRBD1. Specimen: PBMCs, collected after nivolumab (anti-PD-1) treatment. The sequence derives from a person aged 40 to 85 with oral cavity squamous cell carcinoma. As DNA, the CDR3 is TGTGCCAGCAGCCCTTCAACGGACAGGGTCCGGTTTTTT. It encodes CASSPSTDRVRFF.